Below, 9 T cell receptor beta chains from the same sample are listed, as sequenced in a study of spatial heterogeneity in lung cancer. The time point was: sample taken at primary tumor resection. TCRdb redid the calling of the 5' RACE reads with MiXCR, one entry per CDR3 protein. The data show a few thousand distinct CDR3 sequences, about 7.7% seen once. The antigens of these receptors remain unknown. General study findings and limits: Within tumors, counts of expanded alpha and beta TCRs tracked tumor mutation counts.

The material was lung tumor tissue, obtained at surgery. The receptors here all came from a female donor with early-stage non-small cell lung cancer.

Comments on this clonotype: This beta chain is a stray read from a library made for alpha chains; its abundance is not meaningful. The chain couples TRBV7-9 to TRBJ2-3; D ambiguous. The germline V gene has CDR1 SEHNR and CDR2 FQNEAQ (reference sequence). V was trimmed by 8 bases and J by 0 bases, leaving 12 bases between them. This CDR3 has 14 residues. This chain's CDR3 is CASAVGHSTDTQYF. Written as DNA, the CDR3 is TGTGCCAGCGCGGTCGGGCACAGCACAGATACGCAGTATTTT.

This clonotype was recorded many times. This beta chain appears as a stray read in a library generated for alpha chains; its size is not informative. This chain connects TRBV7-3 to TRBJ2-1, with 10 bases identical to TRBD1. V trimming: 3 bases; J trimming: 7 bases; junction bases outside the gene matches: 21. The CDR3 runs 20 residues. Looked up from germline, CDR1 is SGHTA and CDR2 is FQGTGA. The CDR3 DNA is TGTGCCAGCAGCTTCCTACCCCGGGACAGGGGATTAGCGGGAAATAATGAGCAGTTCTTC. Protein product: CASSFLPRDRGLAGNNEQFF.

This clonotype has a count of ten or more. A library prepared for alpha chains yielded this beta chain as an off-target read; its size is of little meaning. The chain combines TRBV25-1 with TRBJ1-2; 10 bases are shared with TRBD1. The CDR3 consists of 15 residues. V gave up 1 base and J gave up 8 bases; unmatched junction bases: 7. Germline V gene lookup returns CDR1 MGHDK and CDR2 SYGVNS. In DNA form, the CDR3 reads TGTGCCAGCAGTGAATCGGGACAGGGGTTTTGGGGCTACACCTTC. This gives the protein CASSESGQGFWGYTF.

This clonotype was counted between two and nine times. Being off target in a library aimed at alpha chains, this beta chain has a size of little meaning. The chain has TRBV7-2 and TRBJ2-1; D uncertain. Germline CDR1 is SGHTA and CDR2 is FQGNSA. Trimming left V 1 base short and J 8 bases short, with 9 bases between. There are 13 residues in the CDR3. CDR3 region: CASSLGRGDEQFF. The CDR3 nucleotides are TGTGCCAGCAGCTTAGGGAGAGGCGATGAGCAGTTCTTC.

This clonotype occurred a few times. This beta chain slipped into a library made for alpha chains as a stray read, so its size is not meaningful. The chain carries TRBV5-6 and TRBJ2-5; the match to TRBD2 covers 9 bases. The junction had 5 bases not matched to a gene; V was cut back by 0 bases and J by 5 bases. The CDR3 totals 15 residues. Germline-derived CDR1 and CDR2 are SGHDT and YYEEEE. CDR3 sequence: CASSLVSSGAETQYF. The CDR3 DNA is TGTGCCAGCAGCTTGGTGTCTAGCGGGGCCGAGACCCAGTACTTC. Full variable domain (missing parts from reference TRBV5-6 and TRBJ2-5): DAGVTQSPTHLIKTRGQQVTLRCSPKSGHDTVSWYQQALGQGPQFIFQYYEEEERQRGNFPDRFSGHQFPNYSSELNVNALLLGDSALYLCASSLVSSGAETQYFGPGTRLLVL.

In its sample, this clonotype ranks as medium-sized. Because this beta chain is a stray read in a library intended to capture alpha chains, its abundance should not be given much weight. CDR3 nucleotides: TGTGCCAGCAGTCGTACAGGGGGGAACACTGAAGCTTTCTTT. Translation gives CASSRTGGNTEAFF. The V and J genes are TRBV12-3 or TRBV12-4 and TRBJ1-1; the match to TRBD1 covers 8 bases. The CDR3 covers 14 residues. Trimming removed 5 bases from V and 1 base from J; junction bases left unmatched: 3.

This clonotype occurred many times. The library was prepared for alpha chains; this beta chain is a stray read, so its frequency means little. V gene TRBV9 combines with J gene TRBJ2-7; D not certain. Between the trimmed V and J ends, which lost 10 bases and 5 bases, there was a span of 10 bases. The CDR3 is 10 amino acids. The V gene's germline CDR1 is SGDLS and CDR2 YYNGEE. CDR3 region: CAGWTHEQYF. In nucleotides, the CDR3 is TGTGCCGGGTGGACCCACGAGCAGTACTTC.

Many counts were recorded for this clonotype. The library was designed around alpha chains, so this beta chain is a stray read whose abundance carries little weight. The chain employs TRBV12-3 or TRBV12-4 and TRBJ2-7; no firm D call. The CDR3 covers 15 residues. Trimming took off 7 bases at V and 1 base at J, with 17 bases between the two ends. In DNA, the CDR3 is TGTGCCAGCAAACAGAACCCCGAGCCTTCCTACGAGCAGTACTTC. Translating gives CASKQNPEPSYEQYF.

Turning to this clonotype: This beta chain slipped into a library made for alpha chains as a stray read, so its size is not meaningful. The rearrangement joins TRBV7-6 to TRBJ1-1; possibly TRBD1 for D (5 bases). Trimming took off 5 bases at V and 5 bases at J, with 18 bases between the two ends. The CDR3 is 15 amino acids. The V gene's germline CDR1 is SGHVS and CDR2 FNYEAQ. This chain's CDR3 is CASSAPGVDGTEAFF. CDR3 coding DNA: TGTGCCAGCAGCGCGCCGGGGGTGGATGGGACTGAAGCTTTCTTT.